The 14 T cell receptor beta chains presented below share a single source sample, sequenced in a study of cytomegalovirus exposure and HLA in healthy donors. The PCR was carried out with 60 Vbeta primers and 13 Jbeta primers. The repertoire was sequenced with immunoSEQ multiplex PCR; TCRdb's copy has only in-frame clones and lacks some. The repertoire includes approximately 160,000 clones, 68% of them detected once, and approximately 1.5% sits in the top ten. The sample was PBMCs. The receptors were sampled from a man aged 45-65 years in good health and CMV-seronegative.

J is TRBJ2-7 and V is TRBV19; 11 bases align to TRBD1. The CDR3 runs 16 residues. Germline assignment: CDR1 LNHDA and CDR2 SQIVND (reference sequence). V lost 5 bases and J lost 7; bases outside the gene matches: 13. The CDR3: CASSPDRGLGEGEQYF. The CDR3 coding sequence is TGTGCCAGTAGTCCGGACAGGGGGCTAGGTGAAGGAGAGCAGTACTTC.

The chain is built from TRBV6-5 and TRBJ1-2; no firm D call. Trimming took off 6 bases at V and 0 bases at J, with 11 bases between the two ends. This CDR3 spans 14 amino acids. Germline CDR1 is MNHEY and CDR2 is SVGAGI. The CDR3 spells CASSNGVTNYGYTF. The CDR3 DNA follows: TGTGCCAGCAGCAACGGGGTAACTAACTATGGCTACACCTTC.

The chain employs TRBV7-8 and TRBJ1-1; 11 nucleotides align to TRBD1. The CDR3 runs to 15 residues. With V trimmed by 6 bases and J by 5 bases, 8 bases remained unmatched. Germline loops: CDR1 SGHVS, CDR2 FQNEAQ. CDR3 in amino acids: CASSRPDRGRTEAFF. CDR3 DNA sequence: TGTGCCAGCAGTCGACCGGACAGGGGGCGGACTGAAGCTTTCTTT.

The rearrangement joins TRBV28 to TRBJ1-1; no reliable D call. The germline CDR1 and CDR2 sequences are MDHEN and SYDVKM. V lost 4 bases to trimming and J lost 4 bases, with 13 bases between them. The CDR3 totals 14 residues. This CDR3 reads CASSSGGTGTEAFF. The CDR3 region has the DNA TGTGCCAGCAGTTCCGGCGGAACCGGCACTGAAGCTTTCTTT. The variable domain in full, completed from reference TRBV28 and TRBJ1-1, reads DVKVTQSSRYLVKRTGEKVFLECVQDMDHENMFWYRQDPGLGLRLIYFSYDVKMKEKGDIPEGYSVSREKKERFSLILESASTNQTSMYLCASSSGGTGTEAFFGQGTRLTVV.

The V gene is TRBV5-6, the J gene TRBJ1-6; 12 bases fit TRBD1. The CDR3 contains 16 residues. The V gene end was trimmed by 3 bases and the J gene end by 9 bases; junction bases not matched to a gene: 7. Per germline, CDR1 SGHDT and CDR2 YYEEEE. CDR3 amino acids: CASSSRDRGRGSPLHF. The CDR3 DNA sequence: TGTGCCAGCAGCTCCCGGGACAGGGGGCGAGGTTCACCCCTCCACTTT.

This chain connects TRBV7-3 to TRBJ1-1, with 8 nucleotides matching TRBD1. The CDR3 extends over 16 amino acids. The V gene end was trimmed by 4 bases and the J gene end by 0 bases; junction bases not matched to a gene: 7. CDR1 and CDR2 (germline): SGHTA, FQGTGA. The CDR3 sequence: CASSSGQGRVNTEAFF. The CDR3 coding sequence is TGTGCCAGCAGCTCCGGACAGGGTCGAGTGAACACTGAAGCTTTCTTT.

J is TRBJ1-1 and V is TRBV7-9; D unclear. Trimming shortened V by 1 base and J by 6 bases, and 12 bases separated the two germline ends. Germline V gene data show CDR1 as SEHNR and CDR2 as FQNEAQ (reference sequence). There are 14 residues in the CDR3. CDR3 amino acids: CASSLGGGLAEAFF. In DNA form, the CDR3 reads TGTGCCAGCAGCTTAGGGGGAGGACTCGCTGAAGCTTTCTTT. Full variable domain (rest looked up from reference TRBV7-9 and TRBJ1-1): DTGVSQNPRHKITKRGQNVTFRCDPISEHNRLYWYRQTLGQGPEFLTYFQNEAQLEKSRLLSDRFSAERPKGSFSTLEIQRTEQGDSAMYLCASSLGGGLAEAFFGQGTRLTVV.

This clone was recorded only once. The chain employs TRBV5-5 and TRBJ2-2, with D perhaps TRBD1 (5 bases). Trimming removed 2 bases at V and 2 bases at J, with 7 bases between. The CDR3 length is 14 residues. Germline V gives CDR1 SGHKS, CDR2 YYEKEE (reference sequence). This CDR3 is CASSLTGNTGELFF. CDR3 nucleotides: TGTGCCAGCAGCTTAACAGGAAACACCGGGGAGCTGTTTTTT.

This clone was picked up a small number of times. The genes are TRBV29-1 and TRBJ2-7; TRBD1 aligns across 8 bases. CDR1 is SQVTM, CDR2 ANQGSEA, per germline. This CDR3 comprises 14 residues. The junction had 12 bases not matched to a gene; V was cut back by 7 bases and J by 4 bases. The chain's CDR3 is CSALGGQAPYEQYF. The CDR3 bases are TGCAGCGCCCTCGGGGGACAGGCACCGTACGAGCAGTACTTC.

The CDR3 DNA sequence: TGTGCCTGGAGTGTACTTAAGGTCAGGGCGGCTGATCAGCCCCAGCATTTT. It codes for CAWSVLKVRAADQPQHF. The rearrangement joins TRBV30 to TRBJ1-5; the D gene is possibly TRBD1 (5 bases). Germline loops: CDR1 GTSNPN, CDR2 SVGIG (reference sequence). The CDR3 covers 17 residues. Trimming removed 0 bases from V and 5 bases from J, with 20 bases in between.

This rearrangement joins TRBV7-8 to TRBJ1-1; 10 positions match TRBD1. The CDR3 has 16 amino acids. Germline V lookup: CDR1 SGHVS, CDR2 FQNEAQ. The V gene end was trimmed by 5 bases and the J gene end by 7 bases; junction bases not matched to a gene: 13. The CDR3 is CASSPRDRGLRYEAFF. In DNA, the CDR3 is TGTGCCAGCAGCCCTAGGGACAGGGGTCTACGATATGAAGCTTTCTTT. The variable domain in full, completed from reference TRBV7-8 and TRBJ1-1, reads GAGVSQSPRYKVAKRGQDVALRCDPISGHVSLFWYQQALGQGPEFLTYFQNEAQLDKSGLPSDRFFAERPEGSVSTLKIQRTQQEDSAVYLCASSPRDRGLRYEAFFGQGTRLTVV.

This chain links TRBV6-1 with TRBJ2-4, with a tentative D call TRBD1 (6 bases). There are 18 residues in the CDR3. The V gene's germline CDR1 is MNHNS and CDR2 SASEGT. V was cut by 3 bases and J by 2 bases, with 20 bases left in between. The CDR3 region has the DNA TGTGCCAGCAGTGAGACTGGACAGACCGTTCATCCCAAAAACATTCAGTACTTC. It codes for CASSETGQTVHPKNIQYF.

The genes are TRBV4-2 and TRBJ2-7, with TRBD2 matching over 14 bases. Unmatched junction bases numbered 5, after V lost 4 bases and J lost 3 bases. The CDR3 covers 16 residues. Germline V gives CDR1 LGHNA, CDR2 YNFKEQ. Here the CDR3 DNA reads TGTGCCAGCAGCCCAAGTGGGACTAGCGGGGGCTACGAGCAGTACTTC. The encoded protein is CASSPSGTSGGYEQYF.

This clone was counted between two and nine times. This rearrangement joins TRBV29-1 to TRBJ2-2; 9 bases line up with TRBD1. The CDR3 spans 13 residues. Germline CDR1 is SQVTM and CDR2 is ANQGSEA. With 6 bases clipped from V and 5 bases from J, the junction kept 4 bases outside the gene matches. The CDR3 is CSVSGTGTGELFF. CDR3 coding DNA: TGCAGCGTCTCCGGGACAGGGACCGGGGAGCTGTTTTTT.